A selection of T cell receptor beta chains follows, all from one sample in a study of T cells in Graves' hyperthyroidism and ophthalmopathy. TCRdb re-called the multiplex PCR reads with MiXCR, one entry per CDR3 protein. The sample has a few hundred thousand distinct CDR3 sequences, 12% to 15% seen once. Sequenced: blood. The receptor source for this set is a woman between 18 and 30 years old with Graves' hyperthyroidism. Both conserved end residues are part of each CDR3. The D gene is left open where the match is weak. Size values are once, few and many counts, or a class for expanded clones, and some rows have none.

V gene	D gene	clone size	J gene	CDR3 DNA	CDR3 protein
TRBV6-4	.	many	TRBJ2-3	TGTGCCAGCAGTGACGGGGTGATTGATACGCAGTATTTT	CASSDGVIDTQYF
TRBV2	.	.	TRBJ2-6	TGTGCCAGCAGGGGGTTTGGGGCCAACGTCCTGACTTTC	CASRGFGANVLTF
TRBV30	.	.	TRBJ1-1	TGTGCCTGGATTCCGGGGCGGGGGAACACTGAAGCTTTCTTT	CAWIPGRGNTEAFF
TRBV24-1	TRBD1	many	TRBJ2-1	TGTGCCACCAGTGACAGCCCCGGGACAGGGATCTACAATGAGCAGTTCTTC	CATSDSPGTGIYNEQFF
TRBV27	TRBD2	many	TRBJ2-1	TGTGCCAGCAGGTCAACACTAGCGGGAGCGAATGAGCAGTTCTTC	CASRSTLAGANEQFF
TRBV20-1	.	many	TRBJ2-1	TGCAGTGCCAAGCCCCTGGGAGGCCGCACCTACAATGAGCAGTTCTTC	CSAKPLGGRTYNEQFF
TRBV2	TRBD2	.	TRBJ2-1	TGTGCCAGCAGCCTAGCGGATGGGGCGGGTGAGCAGTTCTTC	CASSLADGAGEQFF
TRBV12-3/TRBV12-4	TRBD1	many	TRBJ1-2	TGTGCCAGCAGTTTAGCGGGACAGAGCTATGGCTACACCTTC	CASSLAGQSYGYTF
TRBV3-1	TRBD1	many	TRBJ1-1	TGTGCCAGCAGCCACGGACAGGGAGGCAGTGAAGCTTTCTTT	CASSHGQGGSEAFF
TRBV7-2	.	many	TRBJ2-7	TGTGCCAGCAGCTTAGCGGATTACGAGCAGTACTTC	CASSLADYEQYF
TRBV12-3/TRBV12-4	.	many	TRBJ2-7	TGTGCCAGCAGTTTTGACAGGACCGAGCAGTACTTC	CASSFDRTEQYF
TRBV20-1	TRBD1	.	TRBJ1-1	TGCAGTGCTAGGGGACAGGCGAACACTGAAGCTTTCTTT	CSARGQANTEAFF
TRBV25-1	TRBD1	few	TRBJ2-2	TGTGCCAGCCAGGGACAGGGAGCCGGGGAGCTGTTTTTT	CASQGQGAGELFF
TRBV29-1	.	many	TRBJ1-2	TGCAGCGTTGACAGCTATGGCTACACCTTC	CSVDSYGYTF
TRBV10-2	.	many	TRBJ2-5	TGCGCCAGCAGTGACCACCAAGAGACCCAGTACTTC	CASSDHQETQYF
TRBV7-2	TRBD1	many	TRBJ2-3	TGTGCCAGCAGCTTAATAGGGGGCCCTAGCACAGATACGCAGTATTTT	CASSLIGGPSTDTQYF
TRBV6-5	.	.	TRBJ1-3	TGTGCCAGCAGTTACTCGGGGAGAAACACCATATATTTT	CASSYSGRNTIYF
TRBV7-9	.	many	TRBJ1-4	TGTGCCAGCAGCGCGGGGGGAGCTAATGAAAAACTGTTTTTT	CASSAGGANEKLFF
TRBV7-2	.	many	TRBJ2-7	TGTGCCAGCAGCCTCGGGGCTGAGCGGGCGGCCTACGAGCAGTACTTC	CASSLGAERAAYEQYF
TRBV18	TRBD1	.	TRBJ1-5	TGTGCCAGCTCATCCGGGACAGGCTCATATAGCAATCAGCCCCAGCATTTT	CASSSGTGSYSNQPQHF
TRBV10-1	TRBD2	.	TRBJ2-2	TGCGCCGCCAGCCTGCTAGCGGGAGGACGGGACACCGGGGAGCTGTTTTTT	CAASLLAGGRDTGELFF
TRBV28	.	many	TRBJ1-2	TGTGCCACCATAGACAGCTATGGCTACACCTTC	CATIDSYGYTF
TRBV3-1	.	once	TRBJ2-5	TGTGCCAGCAGCCAGAGCCCGGGGTTTGAAGAGACCCAGTACTTC	CASSQSPGFEETQYF
TRBV7-2	TRBD2	few	TRBJ2-5	TGTGCCAGCAGCTTAGGTAGCGGGAGGGCCCTCGGGACCCAGTACTTC	CASSLGSGRALGTQYF
TRBV7-9	TRBD1	.	TRBJ1-6	TGTGCCAGCAGCTCGGACCGGGACAGGGTAGGGAATTCACCCCTCCACTTT	CASSSDRDRVGNSPLHF
TRBV6-1	TRBD2	many	TRBJ2-1	TGTGCCAGCAGAGCGGGAACATACAATGAGCAGTTCTTC	CASRAGTYNEQFF
TRBV20-1	.	.	TRBJ1-4	TGCAGTGCTAGAGGTCAGAGTGAAAAACTGTTTTTT	CSARGQSEKLFF
TRBV28	.	few	TRBJ2-7	TGTGCCAGCAATCTCGACGGCCAGGAGTACGAGCAGTACTTC	CASNLDGQEYEQYF
TRBV10-3	.	many	TRBJ2-5	TGTGCCATCGGTCCAACAGGGAATCAAGAGACCCAGTACTTC	CAIGPTGNQETQYF
TRBV27	.	many	TRBJ2-1	TGTGCCAGCAGCTCTGCTTCCGATGAGCAGTTCTTC	CASSSASDEQFF
TRBV6-2/TRBV6-3	.	many	TRBJ1-3	TGTGCCAGCAAAGAGATGGCCCGGAGTAGTGGTGGAAACACCATATATTTT	CASKEMARSSGGNTIYF
TRBV20-1	.	few	TRBJ2-7	TGCAGTGCCAGGGACTGGGACTCCTACGAGCAGTACTTC	CSARDWDSYEQYF
TRBV20-1	.	many	TRBJ2-7	TGCAGTGCGCGGGTCCTTAGCGGAAATTACGAGCAGTACTTC	CSARVLSGNYEQYF
TRBV9	TRBD1	many	TRBJ1-2	TGTGCCAGCAGCGCACTGACAGGGGGCAACTATGGCTACACCTTC	CASSALTGGNYGYTF
TRBV28	TRBD1	few	TRBJ1-5	TGTGCCAGCAGTCCAATCACAGGGGGCGGGAGGAGCAATCAGCCCCAGCATTTT	CASSPITGGGRSNQPQHF
TRBV11-2	.	many	TRBJ2-1	TGTGCCAGCAGGCGGGCTAGCGTTGCCTACAATGAGCAGTTCTTC	CASRRASVAYNEQFF
TRBV13	.	many	TRBJ1-1	TGTGCCAGCAGCTTAGGAATAACAGGGCCTATCATGAACACTGAAGCTTTCTTT	CASSLGITGPIMNTEAFF